Below are 27 T cell receptor beta chains sequenced from a single sample in a study of cytomegalovirus exposure and HLA in healthy donors (dated by TCRdb to 2016 to 2017). Libraries came from the immunoSEQ multiplex PCR assay. The clones in this table, taken by TCRdb from immuneACCESS, are in-frame only. Not every clone is retained; where verified, under half of the shortfall comes from an unresolved V gene, and the cause of the rest is unknown. The sample contains about 160,000 clones, roughly 84% of them found a single time. The ten largest make up approximately 10% of the sample. Source material: PBMCs. The receptors were sampled from a man aged 30 to 39 in good health and CMV-seropositive.

The chain uses TRBV11-2 and TRBJ2-5; 11 bases are a match to TRBD2. V shed 0 bases, J shed 2 bases, and the junction held 5 bases outside the gene matches. The length of the CDR3 is 17 residues. Germline loops: CDR1 SGHAT, CDR2 FQNNGV. The chain's CDR3 is CASSLELAGGGQETQYF. The CDR3 region has the DNA TGTGCCAGCAGCTTAGAGCTAGCGGGAGGAGGGCAAGAGACCCAGTACTTC.

This clone was detected only once. The rearrangement uses TRBV2 and TRBJ2-5; 11 bases are shared with TRBD2. The CDR3 contains 15 residues. The J segment lost 5 bases and the V segment lost 5 bases, leaving 7 bases of the junction unmatched. The germline V gene has CDR1 SNHLY and CDR2 FYNNEI. CDR3 protein: CASSPLAGGMETQYF. DNA for the CDR3: TGTGCCAGCAGTCCGCTAGCGGGAGGAATGGAGACCCAGTACTTC.

On this clone: This may come from a read error, since a much larger clone is one base off. The rearrangement links TRBV6-5 to TRBJ2-7, with D possibly being TRBD2 (6 bases). The V gene lost 8 bases and the J gene lost 0 bases, with 8 bases spanning the gap. CDR3 length equals 12 residues. Per germline, CDR1 MNHEY and CDR2 SVGAGI. For the CDR3, the DNA is TGTGCCAGCCGGGACTTCTCCTACGAGCAGTACTTC. Translated, it gives CASRDFSYEQYF.

V and J are TRBV11-3 and TRBJ2-1; 8 positions agree with TRBD2. Unmatched junction bases numbered 11, after V lost 3 bases and J lost 4 bases. The germline V gene encodes CDR1 SGHNT and CDR2 YENEEA. The CDR3 consists of 17 residues. In nucleotides, the CDR3 is TGTGCCAGCAGCTTGGGACTTACTAGCGGATCATACAATGAGCAGTTCTTC. It specifies CASSLGLTSGSYNEQFF.

The V gene is TRBV27, the J gene TRBJ1-2; D perhaps matches TRBD1 (5 bases). CDR1 is MNHEY and CDR2 is SMNVEV in the germline V gene (reference sequence). CDR3 length: 13 amino acids. Trimming stripped 2 bases from V and 4 bases from J, with 8 bases between. In DNA form, the CDR3 reads TGTGCCAGCAGTTTAGCAGGGTCCTATGGCTACACCTTC. Protein: CASSLAGSYGYTF.

The chain carries TRBV25-1 and TRBJ1-1, with D possibly matching TRBD1 (5 bases). Germline CDR1 MGHDK, CDR2 SYGVNS. CDR3 length: 13 residues. Trimming cost V 2 bases and J 5 bases, with 9 bases left between them. The CDR3 reads CASSEGGGTEAFF. DNA of the CDR3: TGTGCCAGCAGTGAAGGGGGGGGGACTGAAGCTTTCTTT.

The chain recombines TRBV2 with TRBJ2-1; D is unclear. This CDR3 has 14 amino acids. Trimming stripped 0 bases from V and 0 bases from J, with 3 bases between. Germline V gene data show CDR1 as SNHLY and CDR2 as FYNNEI. The CDR3 loop is CASSEASSYNEQFF. DNA for the CDR3: TGTGCCAGCAGTGAAGCGAGCTCCTACAATGAGCAGTTCTTC.

This chain joins TRBV11-3 and TRBJ2-7; D call uncertain. The germline V and J ends were trimmed by 0 bases and 7 bases, with 16 bases remaining between them. This CDR3 spans 15 amino acids. CDR1 SGHNT and CDR2 YENEEA come from the germline V gene. The chain's CDR3 is CASSLDPSPWREQYF. The CDR3 nucleotides are TGTGCCAGCAGCTTAGATCCCAGTCCCTGGCGGGAGCAGTACTTC.

The V gene is TRBV7-2, the J gene TRBJ1-4; possibly TRBD1 for D (5 bases). Per the germline V gene, CDR1 is SGHTA and CDR2 is FQGNSA. This CDR3 is built from 16 residues. The V and J ends lost 5 bases and 0 bases respectively, with 13 bases between them. The CDR3 loop is CASSRLAGTTNEKLFF. The CDR3 nucleotides are TGTGCCAGCAGCCGTCTCGCAGGGACAACTAATGAAAAACTGTTTTTT. Supplemented by reference TRBV7-2 and TRBJ1-4, the full variable domain reads GAGVSQSPSNKVTEKGKDVELRCDPISGHTALYWYRQSLGQGLEFLIYFQGNSAPDKSGLPSDRFSAERTGGSVSTLTIQRTQQEDSAVYLCASSRLAGTTNEKLFFGSGTQLSVL.

CDR3 in DNA: TGTGCCAGCGGGCCCGCGGACAGGGATGGTGGCTACACCTTC. Amino acids: CASGPADRDGGYTF. The chain is built from TRBV28 and TRBJ1-2; 8 nucleotides agree with TRBD1. Germline-derived CDR1 and CDR2 are MDHEN and SYDVKM. The CDR3 spans 14 residues. Trimming removed 8 bases from V and 7 bases from J; junction bases left unmatched: 12.

V and J are TRBV9 and TRBJ2-5, with unresolved D. This CDR3 has 14 amino acids. Trimming pared 0 bases from V and 0 bases from J, leaving 6 bases between. Germline CDR1 SGDLS, CDR2 YYNGEE. The CDR3 protein is CASSVGHHQETQYF. The CDR3, as DNA: TGTGCCAGCAGCGTAGGGCACCACCAAGAGACCCAGTACTTC.

This clone was observed a single time. The V call is TRBV7-6, the J call TRBJ2-3, with 14 bases fitting TRBD2. This CDR3 comprises 17 residues. Trimming removed 1 base from V and 7 bases from J; junction bases left unmatched: 7. Germline V gene lookup returns CDR1 SGHVS and CDR2 FNYEAQ. In DNA, the CDR3 is TGTGCCAGCAGCTTAGAAGGGACTAGCGGGAGAACGAATACGCAGTATTTT. Encoded protein: CASSLEGTSGRTNTQYF.

This clone has only a few counts. The chain has TRBV28 and TRBJ2-7, with TRBD1 matching over 7 bases. V was clipped by 5 bases and J by 3 bases; unmatched bases: 10. This CDR3 region has 15 residues. The germline gives CDR1 MDHEN, CDR2 SYDVKM. The CDR3 reads CASSVTGEGDYEQYF. As DNA, the CDR3 is TGTGCCAGCAGTGTCACAGGGGAAGGGGACTACGAGCAGTACTTC.

CDR3 bases: TGTGCCAGCAGTTACAGGGGCACCGGGGAGCTGTTTTTT. Protein product: CASSYRGTGELFF. This chain uses TRBV27 with TRBJ2-2; 7 nucleotides line up with TRBD1. The CDR3 totals 13 residues. V shed 4 bases and J 4 bases; nucleotides not matched to a gene: 0. Germline V gene sequence: CDR1 MNHEY, CDR2 SMNVEV (reference sequence).

V and J are TRBV4-1 and TRBJ2-1; 10 positions match TRBD2. J lost 4 bases, V lost 0 bases, and 12 bases had no gene match. The germline gives CDR1 MGHRA, CDR2 YSYEKL. This CDR3 is 19 amino acids long. The CDR3 loop reads CASSQEIRLGLADYNEQFF. The DNA for the CDR3 is TGCGCCAGCAGCCAAGAAATTCGCTTAGGACTAGCGGATTACAATGAGCAGTTCTTC.

V is TRBV19 and J is TRBJ2-4; D may be TRBD2 (6 bases). The V gene's germline CDR1 is LNHDA and CDR2 SQIVND (reference sequence). CDR3 length equals 17 residues. V lost 5 bases to trimming and J lost 0 bases, with 17 bases between them. The CDR3 DNA reads as TGTGCCAGTAGTTCCCTCGGGGGTCCTTTAGCCAAAAACATTCAGTACTTC. This sequence encodes CASSSLGGPLAKNIQYF.

The chain uses TRBV10-3 and TRBJ1-5, with TRBD1 as a possible D gene (6 bases). V shed 2 bases and J shed 1 base, with 15 bases lying between them. CDR1 is ENHRY and CDR2 is SYGVKD in the germline V gene. This CDR3 spans 17 amino acids. The CDR3 DNA follows: TGTGCCATCAGTGAGGGGAGGGGGTTCGGGAGCAATCAGCCCCAGCATTTT. It specifies CAISEGRGFGSNQPQHF.

With regard to this clone: A read error may account for a junction end that differs from germline. The V and J genes are TRBV7-7 and TRBJ2-5, with 7 nucleotides matching TRBD1. This CDR3 is 14 amino acids long. CDR1 is SSHAT and CDR2 is FNYEAQ in the germline V gene (reference sequence). The CDR3 spells CASSEATGSETQYF. The CDR3 nucleotides are TGTGCTAGCAGCGAGGCGACAGGGAGCGAGACCCAGTACTTC.

The chain joins TRBV11-2 to TRBJ2-1, with 8 bases fitting TRBD2. The germline CDR1 and CDR2 sequences are SGHAT and FQNNGV. J was trimmed by 5 bases and V by 6 bases; bases with no gene match: 12. The CDR3 totals 16 residues. CDR3 bases: TGTGCCAGCAGAGGTTGGGGTTTAGCGGGACACAATGAGCAGTTCTTC. It codes for CASRGWGLAGHNEQFF.

The rearrangement joins TRBV14 to TRBJ2-7, with no clear D. Germline values: CDR1 SGHDN, CDR2 FVKESK. V shed 1 base and J shed 3 bases, with 7 bases lying between them. This CDR3 region has 13 residues. The CDR3 here is CASSQVRVYEQYF. DNA of the CDR3: TGTGCCAGCAGCCAAGTACGCGTCTACGAGCAGTACTTC.

V is TRBV4-1 and J is TRBJ1-2; D remains unclear. Trimming cost V 4 bases and J 8 bases, with 20 bases left between them. The CDR3 is 15 residues long. Germline CDR1 and CDR2: MGHRA and YSYEKL. The CDR3 DNA is TGCGCCAGCAGCCCTCCCGGGCACAAAGCGGGCGGCTACACCTTC. This gives the protein CASSPPGHKAGGYTF.

This clone was observed a single time. The rearrangement joins TRBV5-1 to TRBJ2-2; 8 bases match TRBD2. This CDR3 spans 14 amino acids. From germline, CDR1 is SGHRS and CDR2 YFSETQ. V dropped 4 bases and J dropped 7; count of bases not matched to a gene: 6. CDR3 in amino acids: CASSLGLAVGELFF. The CDR3 DNA follows: TGCGCCAGCAGCCTTGGACTAGCCGTCGGGGAGCTGTTTTTT. Looking up the rest from reference TRBV5-1 and TRBJ2-2 gives the full variable domain: KAGVTQTPRYLIKTRGQQVTLSCSPISGHRSVSWYQQTPGQGLQFLFEYFSETQRNKGNFPGRFSGRQFSNSRSEMNVSTLELGDSALYLCASSLGLAVGELFFGEGSRLTVL.

The gene calls are TRBV6-5 and TRBJ1-6, with 8 nucleotides matching TRBD1. Germline V lookup: CDR1 MNHEY, CDR2 SVGAGI. Germline trimming cut 6 bases from V and 5 bases from J; bases unmatched to any gene: 6. The CDR3 runs 15 residues. Written as DNA, the CDR3 is TGTGCCAGCAGGCCGACAGGGGTTAATAATTCACCCCTCCACTTT. As protein: CASRPTGVNNSPLHF.

This rearrangement joins TRBV4-3 to TRBJ1-6, with TRBD1 matching over 8 bases. In germline, CDR1 is LGHNA, CDR2 YSLEER. The CDR3 contains 14 residues. V lost 1 base and J lost 10; bases outside the gene matches: 3. The CDR3 sequence is CASSQVNRGSPLHF. DNA of the CDR3: TGCGCCAGCAGCCAAGTGAACAGGGGGTCACCCCTCCACTTT.

The sample holds a few counts of this clone. The gene calls are TRBV5-1 and TRBJ1-1, with 7 bases identical to TRBD1. The germline CDR1 and CDR2 sequences are SGHRS and YFSETQ. V trimming: 5 bases; J trimming: 1 base; junction bases outside the gene matches: 14. CDR3 length equals 17 residues. The CDR3 protein is CASRPRLGTAENTEAFF. CDR3 sequence (DNA): TGCGCCAGCAGACCAAGGCTCGGGACAGCCGAGAACACTGAAGCTTTCTTT.

The J gene is TRBJ2-5, the V gene TRBV7-2, with D possibly TRBD2 on 5 matching bases. Germline V gene data show CDR1 as SGHTA and CDR2 as FQGNSA. Trimming pared 5 bases from V and 5 bases from J, leaving 15 bases between. This CDR3 has 14 residues. DNA of the CDR3: TGTGCCAGCAGCATGCGACGGGGAGCGGAGACCCAGTACTTC. Translated, it gives CASSMRRGAETQYF.

The chain recombines TRBV30 with TRBJ1-5; no definite D call. The length of the CDR3 is 12 residues. The germline V gene has CDR1 GTSNPN and CDR2 SVGIG (reference sequence). With 8 bases removed from V and 2 bases from J, the gap between germline ends came to 10 bases. Here the CDR3 reads CAPKRGNQPQHF. The CDR3 coding sequence is TGTGCCCCGAAGAGGGGCAATCAGCCCCAGCATTTT.